Listed here are 15 T cell receptor beta chains from one sample, sequenced in a study of a mutant IDH1 vaccine in newly diagnosed glioma. These receptors have no identified antigens. The data were produced by immunoSEQ multiplex PCR, yet TCRdb's version contains in-frame clones alone and is incomplete. Among around 30,000 clones listed, around nine tenths were seen once. Time point of the sample: week 47, end of study. Mutant IDH1 20-mer peptide, at 300 ug, made up each vaccine dose, with topical imiquimod. This specimen was PBMCs, taken from a glioma patient whose treatment included an IDH1 peptide vaccine. Receptors originate from a woman aged 30 to 39 with glioma.

The chain combines TRBV30 with TRBJ2-1; possibly TRBD1 for D (5 bases). Germline CDR1 reads GTSNPN; CDR2 reads SVGIG (reference sequence). V lost 8 bases, J lost 1 base, and 15 bases lay in between. This CDR3 is built from 14 residues. The CDR3 here is CARAVGASYNEQFF. CDR3 sequence (DNA): TGTGCCCGGGCGGTTGGGGCGTCCTACAATGAGCAGTTCTTC.

CDR3 sequence reads: CASSTRGAVLNTGELFF. Written as DNA, the CDR3 is TGTGCCAGCAGCACCCGAGGGGCTGTGTTGAACACCGGGGAGCTGTTTTTT. V is TRBV9 and J is TRBJ2-2; either TRBD1 or TRBD2 may fit D (5 bases each). The V end was cut by 4 bases, the J end by 1 base, with 17 bases between. Germline-derived CDR1 and CDR2 are SGDLS and YYNGEE. The CDR3 spans 17 residues.

The V and J genes are TRBV4-1 and TRBJ1-1; the match to TRBD1 covers 9 bases. The germline V gene encodes CDR1 MGHRA and CDR2 YSYEKL. Trimming cost V 2 bases and J 5 bases; bases outside gene matches: 6. The CDR3 runs 15 residues. CDR3 coding DNA: TGCGCCAGCAGCCAACGGGACAGGGCCGGGACTGAAGCTTTCTTT. Translated, it gives CASSQRDRAGTEAFF.

Here the CDR3 DNA reads TGCAGTGCTAGTTCACCCCTCCACTTT. This sequence encodes CSASSPLHF. The chain combines TRBV20-1 with TRBJ1-6, with D hard to call. CDR3 length: 9 residues. The germline CDR1 and CDR2 sequences are DFQATT and SNEGSKA (reference sequence). V was pared by 3 bases and J by 9 bases, with 0 bases between.

This chain joins TRBV29-1 and TRBJ1-1, with a weak D call TRBD1 (5 bases). Trimming removed 5 bases at V and 4 bases at J, with 14 bases between. Germline V gene sequence: CDR1 SQVTM, CDR2 ANQGSEA. This CDR3 contains 13 residues. The CDR3 DNA reads TGCAGCGTTATAGACAGTGGGGTCACTGAAGCTTTCTTT. It specifies CSVIDSGVTEAFF.

The chain joins TRBV19 to TRBJ1-1; a possible D gene is TRBD1 (5 bases). This CDR3 has 16 amino acids. V gave up 3 bases and J gave up 0 bases, with 14 bases separating them. Germline lookup yields CDR1 LNHDA and CDR2 SQIVND (reference sequence). The CDR3 DNA reads as TGTGCCAGTAGTATTGGGGGGGGGAGAGTGAACACTGAAGCTTTCTTT. Protein product: CASSIGGGRVNTEAFF.

The chain employs TRBV2 and TRBJ2-1; D possibly matches TRBD1 or TRBD2 (6 bases each). Germline V gene lookup returns CDR1 SNHLY and CDR2 FYNNEI. V was trimmed by 6 bases and J by 12 bases, leaving 24 bases between them. The CDR3 is made up of 15 amino acids. This CDR3 reads CASSLVGGLGNGQFF. The CDR3 region has the DNA TGTGCCAGCAGCTTAGTTGGGGGGCTGGGCAACGGGCAGTTCTTC.

The CDR3 nucleotides read TGTGCCAGCAGACGCGGGACAGAGAACACCGGGGAGCTGTTTTTT. Its protein is CASRRGTENTGELFF. The gene calls are TRBV6-5 and TRBJ2-2; the D gene is possibly TRBD1 (7 bases). The CDR3 length is 15 residues. CDR1 and CDR2 from the germline V gene are MNHEY and SVGAGI. Trimming took off 6 bases at V and 1 base at J, with 12 bases between the two ends.

The chain recombines TRBV30 with TRBJ1-2, with a possible D match to TRBD1 (6 bases). Germline CDR1 GTSNPN, CDR2 SVGIG (reference sequence). The CDR3 sequence is 14 residues long. The germline V and J ends were trimmed by 1 base and 6 bases, with 15 bases remaining between them. CDR3 in amino acids: CAWSEGNKGDGYTF. The CDR3 DNA reads as TGTGCCTGGAGTGAGGGTAACAAGGGGGATGGCTACACCTTC.

The J gene is TRBJ2-4, the V gene TRBV6-1; D ambiguous. Trimming left V 0 bases short and J 6 bases short, with 3 bases between. Germline CDR1 reads MNHNS; CDR2 reads SASEGT. The CDR3 sequence is 12 residues long. DNA of the CDR3: TGTGCCAGCAGTGAAGCAGTAAACATTCAGTACTTC. Translating gives CASSEAVNIQYF.

The chain combines TRBV20-1 with TRBJ1-1, with unresolved D. CDR1 is DFQATT and CDR2 is SNEGSKA in the germline V gene (reference sequence). Trimming took 6 bases from V and 4 from J, leaving 9 bases between them. The CDR3 consists of 11 residues. The CDR3 is CSATRVTEAFF. CDR3 bases: TGCAGTGCAACCCGGGTCACTGAAGCTTTCTTT.

The chain has TRBV6-5 and TRBJ2-3, with 7 positions matching TRBD1. The germline V gene has CDR1 MNHEY and CDR2 SVGAGI. The CDR3 sequence is 15 residues long. The V segment lost 4 bases and the J segment 3 bases; nucleotides outside the gene matches: 7. This CDR3 is CASSLLSTGTDTQYF. The DNA for the CDR3 is TGTGCCAGCAGTTTACTCTCGACAGGGACAGATACGCAGTATTTT.

V and J are TRBV14 and TRBJ1-2; D perhaps matches TRBD1 (5 bases). Trimming stripped 0 bases from V and 2 bases from J, with 10 bases between. This CDR3 region has 15 residues. Germline CDR1 SGHDN, CDR2 FVKESK. The CDR3 nucleotides are TGTGCCAGCAGCCAAGAGGATGGGGGGAACTATGGCTACACCTTC. This gives the protein CASSQEDGGNYGYTF.

CDR3 residues: CASSLGGGSQETQYF. The CDR3 DNA sequence: TGCGCCAGCAGCTTGGGAGGAGGGAGCCAAGAGACCCAGTACTTC. V gene TRBV5-1 combines with J gene TRBJ2-5; D may be TRBD2 (6 bases). The germline V and J ends were trimmed by 0 bases and 1 base, with 10 bases remaining between them. From germline, CDR1 is SGHRS and CDR2 YFSETQ. The CDR3 extends over 15 amino acids. Combining the CDR3 with reference TRBV5-1 and TRBJ2-5 gives the whole variable domain KAGVTQTPRYLIKTRGQQVTLSCSPISGHRSVSWYQQTPGQGLQFLFEYFSETQRNKGNFPGRFSGRQFSNSRSEMNVSTLELGDSALYLCASSLGGGSQETQYFGPGTRLLVL.

The chain has TRBV20-1 and TRBJ2-1, with TRBD2 as a possible D gene (6 bases). The CDR3 runs 11 residues. Germline V gene lookup returns CDR1 DFQATT and CDR2 SNEGSKA (reference sequence). The CDR3 is CSQIAANEQFF. The CDR3 region has the DNA TGCAGCCAGATAGCGGCAAATGAGCAGTTCTTC.